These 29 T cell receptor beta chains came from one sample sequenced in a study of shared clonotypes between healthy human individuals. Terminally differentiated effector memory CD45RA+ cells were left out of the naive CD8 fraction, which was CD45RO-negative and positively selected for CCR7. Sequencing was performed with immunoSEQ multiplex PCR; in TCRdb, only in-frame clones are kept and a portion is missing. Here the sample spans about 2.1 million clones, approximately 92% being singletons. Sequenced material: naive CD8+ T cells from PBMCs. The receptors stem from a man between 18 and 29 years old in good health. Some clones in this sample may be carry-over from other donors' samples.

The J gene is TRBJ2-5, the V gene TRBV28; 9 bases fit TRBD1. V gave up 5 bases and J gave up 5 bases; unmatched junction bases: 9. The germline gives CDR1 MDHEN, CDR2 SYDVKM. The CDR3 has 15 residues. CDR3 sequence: CASSKMGTGYETQYF. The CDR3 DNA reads TGTGCCAGCAGTAAGATGGGGACAGGGTACGAGACCCAGTACTTC.

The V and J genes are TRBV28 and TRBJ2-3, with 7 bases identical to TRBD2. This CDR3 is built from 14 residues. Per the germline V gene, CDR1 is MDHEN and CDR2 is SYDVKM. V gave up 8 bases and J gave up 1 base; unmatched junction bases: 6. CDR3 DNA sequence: TGTGCCAGCGGGAGGGGAACGCGCACAGATACGCAGTATTTT. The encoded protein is CASGRGTRTDTQYF.

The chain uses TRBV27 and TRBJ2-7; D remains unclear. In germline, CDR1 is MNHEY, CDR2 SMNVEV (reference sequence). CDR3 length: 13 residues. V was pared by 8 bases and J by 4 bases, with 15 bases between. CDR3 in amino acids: CASGYRTGYEQYF. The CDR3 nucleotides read TGTGCCAGCGGATATCGTACGGGTTACGAGCAGTACTTC.

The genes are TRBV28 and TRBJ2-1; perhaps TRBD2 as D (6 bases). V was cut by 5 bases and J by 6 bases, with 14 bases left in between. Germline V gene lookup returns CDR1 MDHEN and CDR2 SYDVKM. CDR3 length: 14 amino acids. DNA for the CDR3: TGTGCCAGCAGTCCGCGACTAGTAGGCAATGAGCAGTTCTTC. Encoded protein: CASSPRLVGNEQFF.

CDR3 in amino acids: CASSLGTEGNTIYF. For the CDR3, the DNA is TGTGCCAGCAGCCTCGGGACAGAAGGAAACACCATATATTTT. This chain links TRBV4-2 with TRBJ1-3, with 7 bases that match TRBD1. With 4 bases clipped from V and 4 bases from J, the junction kept 4 bases outside the gene matches. This CDR3 is 14 amino acids long. From germline, CDR1 is LGHNA and CDR2 YNFKEQ.

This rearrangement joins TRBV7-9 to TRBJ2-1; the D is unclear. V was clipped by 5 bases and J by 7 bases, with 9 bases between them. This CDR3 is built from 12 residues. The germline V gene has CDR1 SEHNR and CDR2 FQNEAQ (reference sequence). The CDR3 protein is CASSQFKNEQFF. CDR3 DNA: TGTGCCAGCAGCCAGTTTAAGAATGAGCAGTTCTTC.

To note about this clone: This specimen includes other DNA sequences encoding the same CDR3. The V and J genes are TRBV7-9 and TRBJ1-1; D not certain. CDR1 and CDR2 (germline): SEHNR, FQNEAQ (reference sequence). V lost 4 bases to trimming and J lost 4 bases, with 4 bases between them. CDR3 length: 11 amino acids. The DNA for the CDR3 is TGTGCCAGCAGCTACGGCACTGAAGCTTTCTTT. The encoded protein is CASSYGTEAFF.

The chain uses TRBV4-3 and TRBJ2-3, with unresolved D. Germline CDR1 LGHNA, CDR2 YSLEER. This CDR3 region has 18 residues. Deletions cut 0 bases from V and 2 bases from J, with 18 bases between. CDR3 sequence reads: CASSQEMSEEMPTDTQYF. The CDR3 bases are TGCGCCAGCAGCCAAGAAATGAGTGAGGAGATGCCCACAGATACGCAGTATTTT.

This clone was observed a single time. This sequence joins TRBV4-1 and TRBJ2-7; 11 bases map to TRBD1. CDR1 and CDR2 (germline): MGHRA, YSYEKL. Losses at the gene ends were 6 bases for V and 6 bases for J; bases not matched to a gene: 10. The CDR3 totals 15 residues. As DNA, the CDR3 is TGCGCCAGCAGTCCACAGGGACAGGGGGTTGGCGAGCAGTACTTC. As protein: CASSPQGQGVGEQYF.

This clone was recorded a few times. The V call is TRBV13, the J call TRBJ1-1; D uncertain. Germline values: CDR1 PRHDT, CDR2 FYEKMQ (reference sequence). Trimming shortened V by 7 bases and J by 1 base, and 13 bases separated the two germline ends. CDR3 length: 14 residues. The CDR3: CASTLPSENTEAFF. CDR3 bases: TGTGCCAGCACGCTTCCATCTGAGAACACTGAAGCTTTCTTT.

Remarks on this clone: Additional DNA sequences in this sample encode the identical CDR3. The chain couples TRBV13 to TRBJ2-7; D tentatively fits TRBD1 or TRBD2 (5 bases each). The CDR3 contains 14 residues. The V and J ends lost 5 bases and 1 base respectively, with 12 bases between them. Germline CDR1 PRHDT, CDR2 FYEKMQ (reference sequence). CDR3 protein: CASSGRDGSYEQYF. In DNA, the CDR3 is TGTGCCAGCAGCGGCCGGGACGGATCCTACGAGCAGTACTTC.

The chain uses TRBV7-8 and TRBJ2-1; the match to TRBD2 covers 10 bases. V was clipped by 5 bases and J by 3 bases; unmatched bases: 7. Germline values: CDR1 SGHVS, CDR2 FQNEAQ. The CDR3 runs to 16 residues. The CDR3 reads CASSDWTSGFYNEQFF. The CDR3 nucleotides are TGTGCCAGCAGCGACTGGACTAGCGGATTCTACAATGAGCAGTTCTTC.

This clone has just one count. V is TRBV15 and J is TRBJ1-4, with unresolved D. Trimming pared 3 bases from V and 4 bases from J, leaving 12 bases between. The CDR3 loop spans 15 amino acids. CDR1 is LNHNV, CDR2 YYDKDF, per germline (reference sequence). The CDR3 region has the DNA TGTGCCACCAGCAGTACCCGATATCTTAATGAAAAACTGTTTTTT. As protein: CATSSTRYLNEKLFF.

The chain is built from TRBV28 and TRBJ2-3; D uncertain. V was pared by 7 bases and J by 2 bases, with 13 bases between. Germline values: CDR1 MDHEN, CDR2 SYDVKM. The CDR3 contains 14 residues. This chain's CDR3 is CASIPPLITDTQYF. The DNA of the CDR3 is TGTGCCAGCATTCCCCCCCTAATCACAGATACGCAGTATTTT.

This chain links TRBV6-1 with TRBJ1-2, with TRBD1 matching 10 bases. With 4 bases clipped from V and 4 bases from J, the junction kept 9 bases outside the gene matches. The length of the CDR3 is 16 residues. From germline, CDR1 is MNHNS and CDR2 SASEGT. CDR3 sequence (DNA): TGTGCCAGCAGTGCTGGGACAGGGGTGGCGAGCTATGGCTACACCTTC. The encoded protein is CASSAGTGVASYGYTF.

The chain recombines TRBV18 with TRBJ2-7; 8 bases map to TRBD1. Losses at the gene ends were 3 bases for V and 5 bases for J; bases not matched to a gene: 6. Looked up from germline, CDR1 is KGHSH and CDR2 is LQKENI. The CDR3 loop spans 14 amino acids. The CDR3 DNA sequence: TGTGCCAGCTCACCTGGACAGGGCTGGGACGAGCAGTACTTC. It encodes CASSPGQGWDEQYF.

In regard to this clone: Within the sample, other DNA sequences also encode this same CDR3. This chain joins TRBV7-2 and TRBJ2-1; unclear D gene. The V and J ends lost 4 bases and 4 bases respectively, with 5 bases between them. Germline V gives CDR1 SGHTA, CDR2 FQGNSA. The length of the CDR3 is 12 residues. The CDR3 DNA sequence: TGTGCCAGCAGCTCTAGATACAATGAGCAGTTCTTC. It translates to CASSSRYNEQFF. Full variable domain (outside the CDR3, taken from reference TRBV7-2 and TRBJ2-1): GAGVSQSPSNKVTEKGKDVELRCDPISGHTALYWYRQSLGQGLEFLIYFQGNSAPDKSGLPSDRFSAERTGGSVSTLTIQRTQQEDSAVYLCASSSRYNEQFFGPGTRLTVL.

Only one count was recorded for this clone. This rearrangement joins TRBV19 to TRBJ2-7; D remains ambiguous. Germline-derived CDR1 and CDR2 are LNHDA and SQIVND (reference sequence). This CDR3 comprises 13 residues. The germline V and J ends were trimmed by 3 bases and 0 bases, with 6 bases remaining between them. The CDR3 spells CASSMGVSYEQYF. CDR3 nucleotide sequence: TGTGCCAGTAGTATGGGCGTCTCCTACGAGCAGTACTTC. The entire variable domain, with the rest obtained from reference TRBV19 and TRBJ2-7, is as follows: DGGITQSPKYLFRKEGQNVTLSCEQNLNHDAMYWYRQDPGQGLRLIYYSQIVNDFQKGDIAEGYSVSREKKESFPLTVTSAQKNPTAFYLCASSMGVSYEQYFGPGTRLTVT.

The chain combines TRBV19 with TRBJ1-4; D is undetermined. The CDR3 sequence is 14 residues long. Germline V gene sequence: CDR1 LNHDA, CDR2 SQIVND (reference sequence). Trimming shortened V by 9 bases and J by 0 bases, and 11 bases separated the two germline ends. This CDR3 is CARYGGATNEKLFF. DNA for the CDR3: TGTGCCAGATACGGTGGTGCAACTAATGAAAAACTGTTTTTT.

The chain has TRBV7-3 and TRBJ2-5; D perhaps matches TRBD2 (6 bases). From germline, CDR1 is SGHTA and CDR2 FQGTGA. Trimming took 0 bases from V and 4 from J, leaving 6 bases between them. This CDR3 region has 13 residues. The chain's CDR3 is CASSLTRGETQYF. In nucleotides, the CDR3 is TGTGCCAGCAGCTTAACGCGGGGAGAGACCCAGTACTTC.

The CDR3 region has the DNA TGTGCCAGCAGTTACGGCACAAAGGGGGAGACCCAGTACTTC. Residues: CASSYGTKGETQYF. This chain joins TRBV6-5 and TRBJ2-5, with a tentative D call TRBD1 (5 bases). This CDR3 has 14 residues. The ends were cut back, 2 bases at V and 5 bases at J, with 12 bases in the middle. Germline loops: CDR1 MNHEY, CDR2 SVGAGI.

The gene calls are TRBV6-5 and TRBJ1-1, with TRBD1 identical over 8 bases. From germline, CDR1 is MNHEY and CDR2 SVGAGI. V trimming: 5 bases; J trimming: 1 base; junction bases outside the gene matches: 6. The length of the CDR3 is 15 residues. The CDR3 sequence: CASSQQGGWNTEAFF. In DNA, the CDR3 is TGTGCCAGCAGTCAACAGGGGGGGTGGAACACTGAAGCTTTCTTT.

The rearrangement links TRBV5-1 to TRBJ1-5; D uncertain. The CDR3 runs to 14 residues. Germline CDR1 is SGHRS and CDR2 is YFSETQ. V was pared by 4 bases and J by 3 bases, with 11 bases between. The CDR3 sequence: CASSAEGYNQPQHF. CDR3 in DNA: TGCGCCAGCAGCGCGGAAGGGTACAATCAGCCCCAGCATTTT. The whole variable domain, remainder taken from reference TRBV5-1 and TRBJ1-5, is KAGVTQTPRYLIKTRGQQVTLSCSPISGHRSVSWYQQTPGQGLQFLFEYFSETQRNKGNFPGRFSGRQFSNSRSEMNVSTLELGDSALYLCASSAEGYNQPQHFGDGTRLSIL.

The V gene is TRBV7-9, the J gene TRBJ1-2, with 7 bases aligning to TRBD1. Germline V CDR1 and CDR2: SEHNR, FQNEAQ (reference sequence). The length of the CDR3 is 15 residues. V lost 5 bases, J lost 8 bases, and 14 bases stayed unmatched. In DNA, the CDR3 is TGTGCCAGCAGCCCATGGGAGGGGGCCGGTTTGGGCTACACCTTC. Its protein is CASSPWEGAGLGYTF.

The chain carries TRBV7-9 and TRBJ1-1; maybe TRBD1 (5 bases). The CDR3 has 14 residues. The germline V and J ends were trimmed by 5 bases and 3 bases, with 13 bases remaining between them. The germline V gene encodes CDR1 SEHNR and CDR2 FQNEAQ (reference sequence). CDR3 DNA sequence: TGTGCCAGCAGCACGATTCAGGGATACACTGAAGCTTTCTTT. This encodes CASSTIQGYTEAFF.

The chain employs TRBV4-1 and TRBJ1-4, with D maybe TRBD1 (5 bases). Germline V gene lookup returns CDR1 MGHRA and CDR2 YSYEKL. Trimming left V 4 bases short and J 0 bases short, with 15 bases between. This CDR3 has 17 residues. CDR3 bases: TGCGCCAGCAGCCCCCAATTAGGGGTAACAACTAATGAAAAACTGTTTTTT. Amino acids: CASSPQLGVTTNEKLFF.

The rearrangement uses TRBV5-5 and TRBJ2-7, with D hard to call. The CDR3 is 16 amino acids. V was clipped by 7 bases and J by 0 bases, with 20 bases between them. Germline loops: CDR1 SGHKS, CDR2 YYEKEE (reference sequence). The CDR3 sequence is CASSDKILLFSYEQYF. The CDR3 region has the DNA TGTGCCAGCTCTGACAAGATACTCCTATTCTCCTACGAGCAGTACTTC. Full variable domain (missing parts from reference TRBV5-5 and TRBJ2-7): DAGVTQSPTHLIKTRGQQVTLRCSPISGHKSVSWYQQVLGQGPQFIFQYYEKEERGRGNFPDRFSARQFPNYSSELNVNALLLGDSALYLCASSDKILLFSYEQYFGPGTRLTVT.

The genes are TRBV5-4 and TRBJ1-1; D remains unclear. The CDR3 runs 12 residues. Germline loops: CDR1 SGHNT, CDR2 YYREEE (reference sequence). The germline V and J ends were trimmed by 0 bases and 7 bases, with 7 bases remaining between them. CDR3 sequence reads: CASSLDVGEAFF. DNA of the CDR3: TGTGCCAGCAGCTTGGATGTAGGTGAAGCTTTCTTT.

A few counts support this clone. This CDR3 reads CASSVWAANYGYTF. The CDR3 DNA reads TGTGCCAGTAGTGTATGGGCGGCGAACTATGGCTACACCTTC. The V call is TRBV19, the J call TRBJ1-2; no firm D call. Germline V gives CDR1 LNHDA, CDR2 SQIVND (reference sequence). This CDR3 region has 14 residues. Trimming stripped 5 bases from V and 2 bases from J, with 12 bases between. Full variable domain (remainder filled in from reference TRBV19 and TRBJ1-2): DGGITQSPKYLFRKEGQNVTLSCEQNLNHDAMYWYRQDPGQGLRLIYYSQIVNDFQKGDIAEGYSVSREKKESFPLTVTSAQKNPTAFYLCASSVWAANYGYTFGSGTRLTVV.